A selection of T cell receptor beta chains follows, all from one sample in a study of shared clonotypes between healthy human individuals. Produced via immunoSEQ multiplex PCR; TCRdb's table is partial and in-frame only. The table shows about 550,000 clones, with 95% to 96% occurring only once. The sequencing sample was made of naive CD8+ T cells sorted from blood. The receptors originated from a woman in her 30s in good health. The CDR3 runs from the conserved cysteine through the conserved F or W. A D gene is named only where the DNA matches it firmly. Where a row states a size, it is once, few, many or the class of an expanded clone; other rows omit it.

j_gene: TRBJ1-1
v_gene: TRBV9
d_gene: .
abundance: .
CDR3nt: TGTGCCAGCAGCGTAGAGGGCACTGAAGCTTTCTTT
CDR3aa: CASSVEGTEAFF

j_gene: TRBJ1-1
v_gene: TRBV9
d_gene: .
abundance: .
CDR3nt: TGTGCCAGCAGCGTATCGGGGAACACTGAAGCTTTCTTT
CDR3aa: CASSVSGNTEAFF

j_gene: TRBJ2-1
v_gene: TRBV10-2
d_gene: TRBD1
abundance: .
CDR3nt: TGCGCCAGCAGGTGGGACAGGGGGGATGAGCAGTTCTTC
CDR3aa: CASRWDRGDEQFF

j_gene: TRBJ2-7
v_gene: TRBV28
d_gene: .
abundance: .
CDR3nt: TGTGCCAGCAGTTCCAATCCGACTCTGATCGGGGTCGAGCAGTACTTC
CDR3aa: CASSSNPTLIGVEQYF

j_gene: TRBJ2-1
v_gene: TRBV7-9
d_gene: .
abundance: .
CDR3nt: TGTGCCAGCAGCTACGGGAGCTGGTCGGATAATGAGCAGTTCTTC
CDR3aa: CASSYGSWSDNEQFF

j_gene: TRBJ1-6
v_gene: TRBV30
d_gene: .
abundance: .
CDR3nt: TGTGCCTGGAGTGTACTTGGAGGGGCCAGTAATTCACCCCTCCACTTT
CDR3aa: CAWSVLGGASNSPLHF

j_gene: TRBJ2-5
v_gene: TRBV4-1
d_gene: TRBD2
abundance: .
CDR3nt: TGCGCCAGCAGCGGACCGACTAGCGGGAGGTCGGGAGAGACCCAGTACTTC
CDR3aa: CASSGPTSGRSGETQYF

j_gene: TRBJ1-2
v_gene: TRBV6-1
d_gene: .
abundance: .
CDR3nt: TGTGCCAGCATCCGGGACGGATACTATGGCTACACCTTC
CDR3aa: CASIRDGYYGYTF

j_gene: TRBJ2-1
v_gene: TRBV15
d_gene: .
abundance: .
CDR3nt: TGTGCCACCAGCAGGGACTCTTACAATGAGCAGTTCTTC
CDR3aa: CATSRDSYNEQFF

j_gene: TRBJ1-6
v_gene: TRBV28
d_gene: .
abundance: .
CDR3nt: TGTGCCAGCAGTTGGGACGCCCAGAATTCACCCCTCCACTTT
CDR3aa: CASSWDAQNSPLHF

j_gene: TRBJ2-2
v_gene: TRBV10-3
d_gene: .
abundance: .
CDR3nt: TGTGCCATCAGTGAGACACCTAGCTTCGGGAGCACCGGGGAGCTGTTTTTT
CDR3aa: CAISETPSFGSTGELFF

j_gene: TRBJ2-7
v_gene: TRBV5-1
d_gene: .
abundance: .
CDR3nt: TGCGCCAGCAGCCCGGAGGTCTCCTACGAGCAGTACTTC
CDR3aa: CASSPEVSYEQYF

j_gene: TRBJ2-7
v_gene: TRBV18
d_gene: TRBD1
abundance: .
CDR3nt: TGTGCCAGCTCACCCAAGACAGGGGTGGTTGGAGCTTACGAGCAGTACTTC
CDR3aa: CASSPKTGVVGAYEQYF

j_gene: TRBJ2-7
v_gene: TRBV9
d_gene: .
abundance: .
CDR3nt: TGTGCCAGCAGCGTTGAACCTGCTCTCGGCTACGAGCAGTACTTC
CDR3aa: CASSVEPALGYEQYF

j_gene: TRBJ1-1
v_gene: TRBV28
d_gene: .
abundance: .
CDR3nt: TGTGCCAGCTTTCCGGTGGGGAACACTGAAGCTTTCTTT
CDR3aa: CASFPVGNTEAFF

j_gene: TRBJ2-7
v_gene: TRBV27
d_gene: .
abundance: .
CDR3nt: TGTGCCAGCAGTTTGACGGGGAGCTCCTACGAGCAGTACTTC
CDR3aa: CASSLTGSSYEQYF

j_gene: TRBJ2-7
v_gene: TRBV7-8
d_gene: TRBD2
abundance: .
CDR3nt: TGTGCGGGTGGTCTAGCGGGAGTTAACGAGCAGTACTTC
CDR3aa: CAGGLAGVNEQYF

j_gene: TRBJ2-7
v_gene: TRBV27
d_gene: TRBD1
abundance: .
CDR3nt: TGTGCCAGCAGTATGGGGCCCCTCTGGGGGACAGGGGGTTACGAGCAGTACTTC
CDR3aa: CASSMGPLWGTGGYEQYF

j_gene: TRBJ1-1
v_gene: TRBV5-6
d_gene: .
abundance: .
CDR3nt: TGTGCCAGCAGCCACGGAGGCCTTGAAGCTTTCTTT
CDR3aa: CASSHGGLEAFF

j_gene: TRBJ2-1
v_gene: TRBV7-2
d_gene: .
abundance: .
CDR3nt: TGTGCCAGCAGCTTAGGTGTCTTAGTCAGGGAGCAGTTCTTC
CDR3aa: CASSLGVLVREQFF

j_gene: TRBJ2-5
v_gene: TRBV6-6
d_gene: .
abundance: .
CDR3nt: TGTGCCAGCAGTTACGGGGGGAGTAATTTAGAGACCCAGTACTTC
CDR3aa: CASSYGGSNLETQYF

j_gene: TRBJ2-1
v_gene: TRBV9
d_gene: .
abundance: .
CDR3nt: TGTGCCAGCAGCGGGGAGGGGGCCACTGAGCAGTTCTTC
CDR3aa: CASSGEGATEQFF

j_gene: TRBJ2-7
v_gene: TRBV19
d_gene: TRBD1
abundance: .
CDR3nt: TGTGCCAGTAGTGCCGGGACAGGGACCTACGAGCAGTACTTC
CDR3aa: CASSAGTGTYEQYF

j_gene: TRBJ2-1
v_gene: TRBV2
d_gene: .
abundance: .
CDR3nt: TGTGCCAGCACCCAAGGCAGGGGATTCTACAATGAGCAGTTCTTC
CDR3aa: CASTQGRGFYNEQFF

j_gene: TRBJ1-1
v_gene: TRBV27
d_gene: .
abundance: .
CDR3nt: TGTGCCAGCAGTTTAAATCTGGGGGACACTGAAGCTTTCTTT
CDR3aa: CASSLNLGDTEAFF

j_gene: TRBJ2-5
v_gene: TRBV29-1
d_gene: .
abundance: .
CDR3nt: TGCAGCGCCAACGGTCGGGAGCGGTCGACCCAGTACTTC
CDR3aa: CSANGRERSTQYF

j_gene: TRBJ2-7
v_gene: TRBV5-8
d_gene: TRBD1
abundance: .
CDR3nt: TGTGCCAGCAGCTTGACCAGGGACAGGTCGACCTACGAGCAGTACTTC
CDR3aa: CASSLTRDRSTYEQYF

j_gene: TRBJ1-1
v_gene: TRBV7-8
d_gene: TRBD1
abundance: .
CDR3nt: TGTGCCAGCAGCTTAGGTCAGGGGGCCACCACTGAAGCTTTCTTT
CDR3aa: CASSLGQGATTEAFF

j_gene: TRBJ2-3
v_gene: TRBV5-3
d_gene: .
abundance: .
CDR3nt: TGTGCCACCCCGAGGGGATATTATGAGGATACGCAGTATTTT
CDR3aa: CATPRGYYEDTQYF

j_gene: TRBJ2-7
v_gene: TRBV15
d_gene: TRBD2
abundance: once
CDR3nt: TGTGCCACCAGCAGAGTTAGCGGGAGGGCCACATACGAGCAGTACTTC
CDR3aa: CATSRVSGRATYEQYF